This is a list of T cell receptor beta chains from one sample in a study of control samples from healthy donors and cancer patients. Produced via immunoSEQ multiplex PCR; TCRdb's table is partial and in-frame only. The sample holds about 18,000 clones, under 90% seen once. The sequencing input was PBMCs. These receptors were collected from a woman aged 70-85 years with lung cancer. Both conserved end residues are part of each CDR3. A D gene is named only where the DNA matches it firmly. The size of a clone is reported for some rows only, either as once, few or many, or as a class for expanded clones.

clone_size j_call d_call v_call cdr3_aa cdr3_nt
NA TRBJ2-5 NA TRBV3-1/TRBV3-2 CASSRGLLVQETQYF TGTGCCAGCAGCCGTGGCTTGCTCGTCCAAGAGACCCAGTACTTC
NA TRBJ1-1 NA TRBV5-1 CASSFEPWNTEAFF TGCGCCAGCAGCTTCGAGCCGTGGAACACTGAAGCTTTCTTT
NA TRBJ2-3 TRBD2 TRBV5-8 CASSLRGGGTDTQYF TGTGCCAGCAGCTTAAGGGGAGGGGGCACAGATACGCAGTATTTT
NA TRBJ2-1 TRBD2 TRBV7-9 CASSLSGSSSYNEQFF TGTGCCAGCAGCCTTAGCGGGAGTAGCTCCTACAATGAGCAGTTCTTC
NA TRBJ2-3 NA TRBV5-1 CASSGGTLKSTDTQYF TGCGCCAGCAGCGGCGGGACCCTCAAAAGCACAGATACGCAGTATTTT
few TRBJ2-7 TRBD2 TRBV4-3 CASSQDRGSGGYEQYF TGCGCCAGCAGCCAAGATCGGGGGTCGGGGGGCTACGAGCAGTACTTC
NA TRBJ2-1 NA TRBV3-1/TRBV3-2 CASSQDRSGRSYNEQFF TGTGCCAGCAGCCAAGATAGAAGCGGGCGATCCTACAATGAGCAGTTCTTC
NA TRBJ2-1 NA TRBV6-5 CASSFNNEQFF TGTGCCAGCAGTTTTAACAATGAGCAGTTCTTC
NA TRBJ2-5 NA TRBV6-5 CASKRVQETQYF TGTGCCAGCAAAAGGGTCCAAGAGACCCAGTACTTC
NA TRBJ2-5 TRBD2 TRBV5-1 CASSLSGPLGSGRSYSTQETQYF TGCGCCAGCAGCTTGTCAGGGCCTCTCGGGAGCGGGAGGTCCTATTCGACCCAAGAGACCCAGTACTTC
NA TRBJ1-4 TRBD1 TRBV28 CASSLWAGTGIPNLFF TGTGCCAGCAGTTTATGGGCCGGGACAGGGATCCCAAACCTGTTTTTT
NA TRBJ1-1 NA TRBV27 CASSLTTGSGTEAFF TGTGCCAGCAGTCTTACAACAGGGTCGGGGACTGAAGCTTTCTTT
NA TRBJ2-1 NA TRBV11-1 CARKDPLRDNEQFF TGTGCCAGAAAAGACCCCCTCCGGGACAATGAGCAGTTCTTC
NA TRBJ2-3 NA TRBV20-1 CSASIAGAITDTQYF TGCAGTGCTAGTATCGCAGGGGCCATCACAGATACGCAGTATTTT
NA TRBJ1-1 NA TRBV27 CASSLVGPNTEAFF TGTGCCAGCAGTTTGGTAGGACCGAACACTGAAGCTTTCTTT
NA TRBJ2-5 TRBD2 TRBV3-1/TRBV3-2 CASSQEYGRVTQYF TGTGCCAGCAGCCAAGAGTACGGGAGGGTGACCCAGTACTTC
NA TRBJ2-2 NA TRBV19 CASSRTVPGELFF TGTGCCAGTAGTCGGACGGTCCCCGGGGAGCTGTTTTTT
NA TRBJ1-3 NA TRBV30 CAWSVKDRRASGNTIYF TGTGCCTGGAGTGTTAAGGACCGTCGTGCCTCTGGAAACACCATATATTTT
once TRBJ2-7 NA TRBV6-5 CASGQAGEQYF TGTGCCAGCGGGCAGGCGGGAGAGCAGTACTTC
NA TRBJ1-4 NA TRBV20-1 CSAQRTGKLFF TGCAGTGCCCAGAGAACGGGAAAACTGTTTTTT
NA TRBJ2-1 TRBD1 TRBV7-9 CASSLRIGTERLAQFF TGTGCCAGCAGCTTACGGATAGGGACAGAGCGTTTAGCTCAGTTCTTC
NA TRBJ2-7 TRBD2 TRBV4-1 CASSPPAGGPGEQYF TGCGCCAGCAGCCCCCCGGCGGGAGGGCCGGGCGAGCAGTACTTC
NA TRBJ1-6 NA TRBV6-6 CASSYRGQNSPLHF TGTGCCAGCAGTTACCGCGGGCAAAATTCACCCCTCCACTTT
NA TRBJ2-2 NA TRBV2 CASSNRDGTGELFF TGTGCCAGCAGTAACAGGGATGGCACCGGGGAGCTGTTTTTT
NA TRBJ1-5 NA TRBV6-6 CASRNTDQPQHF TGTGCCAGCAGGAACACCGATCAGCCCCAGCATTTT
NA TRBJ2-1 TRBD2 TRBV19 CASSVAGGPYNEQFF TGTGCCAGTAGCGTAGCGGGAGGGCCCTACAATGAGCAGTTCTTC
NA TRBJ2-1 TRBD2 TRBV7-6 CASSLLAGGKKYNEQFF TGTGCCAGCAGCTTGCTAGCGGGAGGGAAGAAGTACAATGAGCAGTTCTTC
NA TRBJ1-3 TRBD1 TRBV25-1 CASTSGGGSGNTIYF TGTGCCAGCACCTCAGGGGGGGGATCCGGAAACACCATATATTTT
NA TRBJ2-7 NA TRBV12-3/TRBV12-4 CASSRNPYEQYF TGTGCCAGCAGTCGAAACCCCTACGAGCAGTACTTC
NA TRBJ2-3 NA TRBV6-6 CASSLLTGSTDTQYF TGTGCCAGCAGTCTTCTGACAGGCTCCACAGATACGCAGTATTTT
few TRBJ2-1 TRBD2 TRBV24-1 CATSDSGTSGEQFF TGTGCCACCAGTGATTCCGGGACTAGCGGTGAGCAGTTCTTC
large TRBJ2-5 NA TRBV28 CASTETTGTRETQYF TGTGCCAGCACCGAAACCACAGGGACAAGGGAGACCCAGTACTTC
NA TRBJ2-3 NA TRBV6-4 CASSEGVKDTDTQYF TGTGCCAGCAGTGAGGGCGTGAAGGACACAGATACGCAGTATTTT
once TRBJ2-5 NA TRBV2 CASSEGAGRETQYF TGTGCCAGCAGTGAAGGGGCAGGGAGGGAGACCCAGTACTTC
NA TRBJ2-5 NA TRBV11-2 CASSLDQTGTQYF TGTGCCAGCAGCTTGGATCAAACTGGGACCCAGTACTTC
once TRBJ2-7 NA TRBV14 CASSHRNRGGEQYF TGTGCCAGCAGCCACAGAAACAGGGGGGGCGAGCAGTACTTC
NA TRBJ1-1 TRBD1 TRBV4-2 CASSPGRGAGNTEAFF TGTGCCAGCAGCCCTGGCAGGGGGGCAGGAAACACTGAAGCTTTCTTT
NA TRBJ1-2 TRBD1 TRBV27 CASSWDRSNYGYTF TGTGCCAGCAGCTGGGACAGATCTAACTATGGCTACACCTTC
NA TRBJ2-5 TRBD2 TRBV5-4 CASSLGLAQETQYF TGTGCCAGCAGCTTAGGACTAGCTCAAGAGACCCAGTACTTC
NA TRBJ1-3 NA TRBV2 CASSVIGSGNTIYF TGTGCCAGCAGTGTGATCGGCTCTGGAAACACCATATATTTT
NA TRBJ2-1 TRBD2 TRBV5-1 CASSPPGGSGNEQFF TGCGCCAGCAGTCCTCCTGGCGGGAGTGGGAATGAGCAGTTCTTC
NA TRBJ2-1 NA TRBV21-1 CASSKVLHEQFF TGTGCCAGCAGCAAGGTTCTGCATGAGCAGTTCTTC
NA TRBJ2-7 NA TRBV5-4 CASSLEGRSYEQYF TGTGCCAGCAGCTTGGAGGGGCGCTCCTACGAGCAGTACTTC
NA TRBJ1-1 NA TRBV7-9 CASILNLNTEAFF TGTGCCAGCATCCTAAATTTGAACACTGAAGCTTTCTTT
NA TRBJ1-1 NA TRBV29-1 CSVDYRELNTEAFF TGCAGCGTTGATTATAGAGAACTGAACACTGAAGCTTTCTTT
NA TRBJ1-1 NA TRBV7-9 CASSRGETEAFF TGTGCCAGCAGCAGGGGAGAAACTGAAGCTTTCTTT
once TRBJ2-2 NA TRBV9 CASSDRRNTGELFF TGTGCCAGCAGCGACAGGAGGAACACCGGGGAGCTGTTTTTT
NA TRBJ1-1 TRBD1 TRBV19 CASSKGQGGITEAFF TGTGCCAGTAGTAAAGGACAGGGGGGAATCACTGAAGCTTTCTTT
NA TRBJ1-2 TRBD1 TRBV6-6 CASSYPQGARYGYTF TGTGCCAGCAGTTACCCTCAGGGGGCAAGGTATGGCTACACCTTC
NA TRBJ2-5 TRBD2 TRBV5-1 CASRRTSGTEETQYF TGCGCCAGCAGAAGGACTAGCGGGACTGAGGAGACCCAGTACTTC
NA TRBJ1-5 NA TRBV6-1 CASSDRARQPQHF TGTGCCAGCAGTGATAGGGCGAGACAGCCCCAGCATTTT
NA TRBJ2-7 NA TRBV27 CASSFVGQAQYF TGTGCCAGCAGTTTCGTAGGCCAGGCGCAGTACTTC
NA TRBJ1-2 NA TRBV18 CASSTTRSPGPSGYGYTF TGTGCCAGCTCAACGACCAGGAGTCCGGGCCCATCGGGCTATGGCTACACCTTC
once TRBJ1-5 NA TRBV7-2 CASSLASNQPQHF TGTGCCAGCAGCCTTGCATCCAATCAGCCCCAGCATTTT
once TRBJ1-2 NA TRBV29-1 CSVMTGSSGYTF TGCAGCGTGATGACAGGCTCCAGTGGCTACACCTTC
medium-sized TRBJ2-3 TRBD2 TRBV19 CASSMTSGSGTQYF TGTGCCAGTAGTATGACTAGCGGGAGCGGTACGCAGTATTTT
NA TRBJ2-1 NA TRBV14 CASSPLENTYNEQFF TGTGCCAGCAGCCCCCTGGAGAACACCTACAATGAGCAGTTCTTC
NA TRBJ1-2 NA TRBV18 CASSPRQDYGYTF TGTGCCAGCTCACCCCGGCAGGATTATGGCTACACCTTC
NA TRBJ1-5 NA TRBV10-3 CAISARGGGQPQHF TGTGCCATCAGTGCAAGGGGAGGAGGACAGCCCCAGCATTTT
NA TRBJ2-5 NA TRBV7-2 CASSRGDSQETQYF TGTGCCAGCAGCAGAGGGGACTCCCAAGAGACCCAGTACTTC